A single sample gave rise to the 30 T cell receptor beta chains below, sequenced in a study of blood T cells in healthy people across ages. The second PCR ran roughly 7 to 12 cycles with a sample-barcoded 5' primer and J-beta primers. TCRdb ran MiXCR on the 5' RACE reads and lists one entry per CDR3 protein. The repertoire holds hundreds of thousands of distinct CDR3 sequences, with less than 80% as singletons. Sequenced: blood. The source is a man in his thirties or forties in good health.

This clonotype was recorded once. The chain employs TRBV9 and TRBJ2-5, with D uncertain. Germline V gene sequence: CDR1 SGDLS, CDR2 YYNGEE. V was clipped by 1 base and J by 1 base, with 11 bases between them. The CDR3 is made up of 15 amino acids. The CDR3, as DNA: TGTGCCAGCAGCGTATCTCCCAGCCCCCAAGAGACCCAGTACTTC. It specifies CASSVSPSPQETQYF.

This clonotype was observed a few times. V and J are TRBV7-2 and TRBJ2-7; D remains ambiguous. The CDR3 loop spans 13 amino acids. The germline V gene encodes CDR1 SGHTA and CDR2 FQGNSA. The V end lost 5 bases, the J end lost 3 bases, and 11 bases lay between the germline ends. In nucleotides, the CDR3 is TGTGCCAGCAGCCCAAATACGAACTACGAGCAGTACTTC. Encoded protein: CASSPNTNYEQYF.

V is TRBV29-1 and J is TRBJ2-7, with 8 positions matching TRBD1. Looked up from germline, CDR1 is SQVTM and CDR2 is ANQGSEA. The V segment lost 4 bases and the J segment 1 base; nucleotides outside the gene matches: 9. The CDR3 loop spans 15 amino acids. CDR3 region: CSVVLGQESSYEQYF. CDR3 sequence (DNA): TGCAGCGTTGTACTGGGACAGGAAAGTTCCTACGAGCAGTACTTC.

This chain joins TRBV4-2 and TRBJ2-1; TRBD1 or TRBD2 may be the D gene (6 bases each). Looked up from germline, CDR1 is LGHNA and CDR2 is YNFKEQ. The V gene lost 0 bases and the J gene lost 10 bases, with 13 bases spanning the gap. The CDR3 covers 14 residues. CDR3 region: CASSQESQGREQFF. The CDR3 DNA follows: TGTGCCAGCAGCCAAGAAAGCCAGGGGAGGGAGCAGTTCTTC.

The chain combines TRBV7-2 with TRBJ2-1; the match to TRBD1 covers 8 bases. Per germline, CDR1 SGHTA and CDR2 FQGNSA. V was clipped by 5 bases and J by 7 bases; unmatched bases: 10. The CDR3 spans 15 residues. The CDR3 sequence is CASSHERTGRNEQFF. The CDR3 region has the DNA TGTGCCAGCAGCCATGAACGGACAGGGAGGAATGAGCAGTTCTTC.

The sample holds a few counts of this clonotype. The chain carries TRBV10-3 and TRBJ2-3; 7 bases align to TRBD2. CDR3 length: 15 residues. Germline lookup yields CDR1 ENHRY and CDR2 SYGVKD. V lost 10 bases to trimming and J lost 4 bases; unmatched junction nucleotides: 14. Here the CDR3 reads CATKFTGGRSDTQYF. DNA of the CDR3: TGTGCCACTAAATTTACGGGGGGACGATCAGATACGCAGTATTTT.

This chain connects TRBV11-2 to TRBJ2-7; no firm D call. The CDR3 consists of 13 residues. The V gene's germline CDR1 is SGHAT and CDR2 FQNNGV. V lost 5 bases and J lost 5, with 13 bases in between. In nucleotides, the CDR3 is TGTGCCAGCAGCCAACCCTTAGTAAACGAGCAGTACTTC. This gives the protein CASSQPLVNEQYF. Filled out from reference TRBV11-2 and TRBJ2-7, the complete variable domain reads EAGVAQSPRYKIIEKRQSVAFWCNPISGHATLYWYQQILGQGPKLLIQFQNNGVVDDSQLPKDRFSAERLKGVDSTLKIQPAKLEDSAVYLCASSQPLVNEQYFGPGTRLTVT.

V is TRBV18 and J is TRBJ1-2; no clear D gene. The CDR3 is 14 residues long. The germline V and J ends were trimmed by 3 bases and 4 bases, with 12 bases remaining between them. Per germline, CDR1 KGHSH and CDR2 LQKENI. CDR3 in amino acids: CASSPERVGYGYTF. In DNA, the CDR3 is TGTGCCAGCTCACCGGAAAGAGTTGGCTATGGCTACACCTTC. Full variable domain (missing parts from reference TRBV18 and TRBJ1-2): NAGVMQNPRHLVRRRGQEARLRCSPMKGHSHVYWYRQLPEEGLKFMVYLQKENIIDESGMPKERFSAEFPKEGPSILRIQQVVRGDSAAYFCASSPERVGYGYTFGSGTRLTVV.

This clonotype was seen a few times. The chain is built from TRBV25-1 and TRBJ1-2, with TRBD1 as a possible D gene (5 bases). Germline V CDR1 and CDR2: MGHDK, SYGVNS. V shed 2 bases and J shed 0 bases, with 10 bases lying between them. CDR3 length: 15 residues. This chain's CDR3 is CASSEPDSTNYGYTF. For the CDR3, the DNA is TGTGCCAGCAGTGAACCTGACAGTACTAACTATGGCTACACCTTC.

CDR3 loop: CAISLGYRADTEAFF. CDR3 sequence (DNA): TGTGCCATCAGTTTAGGTTACAGGGCAGACACTGAAGCTTTCTTT. This chain joins TRBV10-3 and TRBJ1-1; TRBD1 might be the D (6 bases). CDR3 length: 15 amino acids. Trimming took 5 bases from V and 3 from J, leaving 16 bases between them. Germline-derived CDR1 and CDR2 are ENHRY and SYGVKD.

This clonotype occurred a few times. This chain uses TRBV6-2 or TRBV6-3 with TRBJ1-2, with TRBD1 as a possible D gene (6 bases). The CDR3 has 12 amino acids. V was cut by 8 bases and J by 0 bases, with 7 bases left in between. Germline CDR1 reads MNHEY; CDR2 reads SVGEGT. CDR3: CASGQSNYGYTF. CDR3 nucleotide sequence: TGTGCCAGCGGACAGTCTAACTATGGCTACACCTTC.

This clonotype appeared once. The chain joins TRBV6-2 or TRBV6-3 to TRBJ2-4; possibly TRBD2 for D (6 bases). The end of the DNA is better explained by TRBJ2-7, so the J call may be wrong. The CDR3 has 16 amino acids. CDR1 is MNHEY and CDR2 is SVGEGT in the germline V gene. The CDR3 nucleotides are TGTGCCAGCAGTTACTCGCTCGGCGGGGCGGCCTACGAGCAGTACTTC. This translates into CASSYSLGGAAYEQYF.

This chain uses TRBV4-2 with TRBJ1-4; 9 nucleotides line up with TRBD1. V dropped 0 bases and J dropped 0; count of bases not matched to a gene: 2. The CDR3 loop spans 17 amino acids. The V gene's germline CDR1 is LGHNA and CDR2 YNFKEQ. This chain's CDR3 is CASSQDRQGATNEKLFF. The CDR3 nucleotides are TGTGCCAGCAGCCAAGATCGACAGGGGGCAACTAATGAAAAACTGTTTTTT.

V usage is TRBV20-1 and J usage is TRBJ2-4, with 9 bases lining up with TRBD1. V lost 5 bases, J lost 6 bases, and 11 bases stayed unmatched. The CDR3 consists of 15 residues. Per germline, CDR1 DFQATT and CDR2 SNEGSKA (reference sequence). The CDR3: CSAWGEDRGPNIQYF. CDR3 sequence (DNA): TGCAGTGCTTGGGGAGAGGACAGGGGACCAAACATTCAGTACTTC.

The V gene is TRBV5-6, the J gene TRBJ1-2; tentative D call: TRBD1 (5 bases). The CDR3 consists of 14 residues. Germline CDR1 reads SGHDT; CDR2 reads YYEEEE. Deletions cut 0 bases from V and 6 bases from J, with 12 bases between. The CDR3 here is CASSLDHGADGYTF. CDR3 sequence (DNA): TGTGCCAGCAGCTTGGATCATGGGGCCGATGGCTACACCTTC.

This clonotype was found a few times. The junction differs from germline at one of its ends, possibly a read error. This CDR3 is CASREADRAPGYGYTF. The CDR3 DNA sequence: TGTGCCAGCAGGGAAGCGGACAGGGCCCCGGGCTATGGCTACACCTTC. The chain combines TRBV2 with TRBJ1-2; TRBD1 aligns across 8 bases. This CDR3 has 16 amino acids. Germline CDR1 is SNHLY and CDR2 is FYNNEI.

The chain links TRBV5-1 to TRBJ2-5; TRBD2 is a possible D gene (5 bases). Germline V gene sequence: CDR1 SGHRS, CDR2 YFSETQ. The CDR3 runs to 14 residues. The V gene lost 4 bases and the J gene lost 4 bases, with 14 bases spanning the gap. Written as DNA, the CDR3 is TGCGCCAGCAGCGCCCGGACTCAAAGAGAGACCCAGTACTTC. Translating gives CASSARTQRETQYF. The variable domain in full, with the rest retrieved from reference TRBV5-1 and TRBJ2-5, is KAGVTQTPRYLIKTRGQQVTLSCSPISGHRSVSWYQQTPGQGLQFLFEYFSETQRNKGNFPGRFSGRQFSNSRSEMNVSTLELGDSALYLCASSARTQRETQYFGPGTRLLVL.

The gene calls are TRBV7-2 and TRBJ1-2; no clear D. This CDR3 comprises 18 residues. CDR1 and CDR2 from the germline V gene are SGHTA and FQGNSA. V was trimmed by 5 bases and J by 0 bases, leaving 22 bases between them. In DNA, the CDR3 is TGTGCCAGCAGCCGGGTGTTTGGGTACATGGGAGCTAACTATGGCTACACCTTC. Translated: CASSRVFGYMGANYGYTF. The full variable domain, rest sourced from reference TRBV7-2 and TRBJ1-2, is GAGVSQSPSNKVTEKGKDVELRCDPISGHTALYWYRQSLGQGLEFLIYFQGNSAPDKSGLPSDRFSAERTGGSVSTLTIQRTQQEDSAVYLCASSRVFGYMGANYGYTFGSGTRLTVV.

This CDR3 reads CASTRGRVADTQYF. The CDR3 bases are TGTGCCAGTACCCGGGGGAGGGTAGCAGATACGCAGTATTTT. The chain employs TRBV19 and TRBJ2-3, with 7 nucleotides matching TRBD2. In germline, CDR1 is LNHDA, CDR2 SQIVND (reference sequence). The V segment lost 7 bases and the J segment 4 bases; nucleotides outside the gene matches: 8. There are 14 residues in the CDR3. Based on the CDR3 plus reference TRBV19 and TRBJ2-3, the full variable domain is DGGITQSPKYLFRKEGQNVTLSCEQNLNHDAMYWYRQDPGQGLRLIYYSQIVNDFQKGDIAEGYSVSREKKESFPLTVTSAQKNPTAFYLCASTRGRVADTQYFGPGTRLTVL.

This chain connects TRBV7-6 to TRBJ2-5; 7 nucleotides agree with TRBD1. V lost 5 bases to trimming and J lost 5 bases; unmatched junction nucleotides: 14. This CDR3 is built from 16 residues. Germline V lookup: CDR1 SGHVS, CDR2 FNYEAQ. The CDR3: CASSPRDSGRGETQYF. CDR3 in DNA: TGTGCCAGCAGCCCCCGGGACAGCGGCAGAGGGGAGACCCAGTACTTC.

The chain carries TRBV24-1 and TRBJ2-7, with 10 bases that match TRBD1. Per germline, CDR1 KGHDR and CDR2 SFDVKD. CDR3 length: 13 amino acids. V lost 5 bases and J lost 3; bases outside the gene matches: 0. The CDR3 spells CATSGTGGYEQYF. The CDR3 nucleotides read TGTGCCACCAGTGGGACAGGGGGCTACGAGCAGTACTTC.

The chain combines TRBV29-1 with TRBJ2-3, with 11 bases aligning to TRBD2. The length of the CDR3 is 14 residues. Germline values: CDR1 SQVTM, CDR2 ANQGSEA. With V trimmed by 1 base and J by 8 bases, 5 bases remained unmatched. The CDR3 DNA is TGCAGCGTTGAAGGCCGGCTAGCGGGGGGTACGCAGTATTTT. It specifies CSVEGRLAGGTQYF.

This clonotype was counted between two and nine times. The V gene is TRBV29-1, the J gene TRBJ2-1; the D gene is possibly TRBD2 (6 bases). CDR1 and CDR2 from the germline V gene are SQVTM and ANQGSEA. Trimming cost V 4 bases and J 7 bases, with 17 bases left between them. The CDR3 consists of 14 residues. The CDR3 nucleotides read TGCAGCGTTGGGGGTGGCGGGGTTGGGAATGAGCAGTTCTTC. Protein product: CSVGGGGVGNEQFF.

The chain links TRBV9 to TRBJ1-6; D unclear. This CDR3 is built from 13 residues. V dropped 0 bases and J dropped 10 bases, with 8 bases sitting between them. CDR1 is SGDLS, CDR2 YYNGEE, per germline. The CDR3 region has the DNA TGTGCCAGCAGCGTAGAAGGGCCCTCACCCCTCCACTTT. It translates to CASSVEGPSPLHF.

This rearrangement joins TRBV7-2 to TRBJ2-7; TRBD2 aligns across 9 bases. Germline trimming cut 5 bases from V and 6 bases from J; bases unmatched to any gene: 11. This CDR3 comprises 15 residues. The germline gives CDR1 SGHTA, CDR2 FQGNSA. Here the CDR3 reads CASSRSGGPFREQYF. CDR3 nucleotide sequence: TGTGCCAGCAGCCGCAGCGGGGGGCCTTTTCGCGAGCAGTACTTC.

About this clonotype: This may come from a read error, since a much larger clone is one base off. V gene TRBV6-2 or TRBV6-3 combines with J gene TRBJ2-7; possibly TRBD1 or TRBD2 for D (5 bases each). Germline-derived CDR1 and CDR2 are MNHEY and SVGEGT. This CDR3 has 16 residues. The CDR3 bases are TGTGTCAGCAGCCTCCACTTGACAGTTAGGAGGTACGAGCAGTACTTC. It yields the protein CVSSLHLTVRRYEQYF.

This clonotype was seen a handful of times. This chain uses TRBV7-9 with TRBJ2-5, with D unclear. The V and J ends lost 5 bases and 10 bases respectively, with 11 bases between them. The CDR3 covers 11 residues. The germline gives CDR1 SEHNR, CDR2 FQNEAQ (reference sequence). DNA for the CDR3: TGTGCCAGCAGCCCGGTAGAGGTCCAGTACTTC. This translates into CASSPVEVQYF.

V is TRBV2 and J is TRBJ1-6, with D possibly matching TRBD1 (6 bases). This CDR3 is built from 16 residues. Germline CDR1 SNHLY, CDR2 FYNNEI. With 6 bases removed from V and 8 bases from J, the gap between germline ends came to 20 bases. DNA of the CDR3: TGTGCCAGCAGCCCCACCTCCGGGACACCCTATTCACCCCTCCACTTT. It yields the protein CASSPTSGTPYSPLHF. The full variable domain, in which reference TRBV2 and TRBJ1-6 provide the parts outside the CDR3, is EPEVTQTPSHQVTQMGQEVILRCVPISNHLYFYWYRQILGQKVEFLVSFYNNEISEKSEIFDDQFSVERPDGSNFTLKIRSTKLEDSAMYFCASSPTSGTPYSPLHFGNGTRLTVT.

The V call is TRBV6-2 or TRBV6-3, the J call TRBJ1-2, with a tentative D call TRBD1 (5 bases). The CDR3 spans 13 residues. The V end lost 6 bases, the J end lost 7 bases, and 15 bases lay between the germline ends. Germline CDR1 and CDR2: MNHEY and SVGEGT. The CDR3 region is CASSRPRDAGYTF. CDR3 in DNA: TGTGCCAGCAGCCGACCTAGGGACGCTGGCTACACCTTC.

This clonotype was recorded only once. V usage is TRBV12-3 or TRBV12-4 and J usage is TRBJ1-1, with unresolved D. The CDR3 is 14 amino acids. V lost 2 bases, J lost 1 base, and 8 bases lay in between. CDR3 protein: CASSLRAENTEAFF. The CDR3 bases are TGTGCCAGCAGTTTACGGGCGGAGAACACTGAAGCTTTCTTT.